Listed below are T cell receptor beta chains from one sample, sequenced in a study of blood T cell repertoires in COVID-19. TCRdb keeps only in-frame clones here, not all; method: immunoSEQ multiplex PCR. Of roughly 150,000 clones in the sample, around 88% were seen once. The sequenced sample was peripheral blood. All receptors come from a man aged 60 to 75 with active or convalescent COVID-19. The CDR3 runs from the conserved cysteine through the conserved F or W. D genes are given only for firm matches. The listing skips clone size in some rows; elsewhere it reads once, few, many or a size class.

j_call cdr3_length d_call clone_size v_call cdr3_aa cdr3_nt
TRBJ2-3 13 NA NA TRBV24-1 CATTRSSTDTQYF TGTGCCACCACACGGTCTAGCACAGATACGCAGTATTTT
TRBJ2-5 15 NA NA TRBV7-8 CASSSIYSGVWTQYF TGTGCCAGCAGCTCAATCTATAGCGGAGTATGGACCCAGTACTTC
TRBJ1-3 15 NA NA TRBV7-2 CASSSATENGNTIYF TGTGCCAGCAGCTCCGCGACAGAGAATGGAAACACCATATATTTT
TRBJ1-4 15 TRBD1 once TRBV28 CASSLGGGGDEKLFF TGTGCCAGCAGTTTAGGCGGAGGGGGCGATGAAAAACTGTTTTTT
TRBJ2-3 14 NA NA TRBV3-1/TRBV3-2 CASSQDASAGTQYF TGTGCCAGCAGCCAAGATGCCAGTGCAGGTACGCAGTATTTT
TRBJ1-1 14 NA NA TRBV27 CASSPGQRNTEAFF TGTGCCAGCAGCCCGGGACAACGGAACACTGAAGCTTTCTTT
TRBJ1-4 15 NA NA TRBV9 CASSVLGTGGEKLFF TGTGCCAGCAGCGTACTGGGGACGGGGGGTGAAAAACTGTTTTTT
TRBJ1-6 15 NA NA TRBV27 CASSGRSSYNSPLHF TGTGCCAGCAGTGGGAGGAGCTCCTATAATTCACCCCTCCACTTT
TRBJ1-2 13 NA NA TRBV9 CASSVGLEEGYTF TGTGCCAGCAGCGTAGGACTCGAAGAGGGCTACACCTTC
TRBJ2-2 11 NA NA TRBV28 CASMRTGELFF TGTGCCAGCATGAGAACCGGGGAGCTGTTTTTT
TRBJ1-2 14 TRBD1 NA TRBV5-5 CASSPRGAAYGYTF TGTGCCAGCAGCCCCAGGGGGGCGGCTTATGGCTACACCTTC
TRBJ2-5 15 TRBD2 NA TRBV20-1 CSASIAGEILETQYF TGCAGTGCTAGTATAGCGGGAGAGATTTTAGAGACCCAGTACTTC
TRBJ2-6 19 TRBD1 NA TRBV2 CASSARGPDWGSGANVLTF TGTGCCAGCAGTGCAAGGGGGCCCGACTGGGGCTCTGGGGCCAACGTCCTGACTTTC
TRBJ2-2 16 TRBD2 NA TRBV9 CASSAMTSGGTGELFF TGTGCCAGCAGCGCGATGACTAGCGGTGGCACCGGGGAGCTGTTTTTT
TRBJ2-7 17 TRBD2 NA TRBV30 CAWRDGGILLKSYEQYF TGTGCCTGGAGGGACGGGGGGATACTCCTAAAATCCTACGAGCAGTACTTC
TRBJ1-2 12 NA NA TRBV7-2 CASSLSGYGYTF TGTGCCAGCAGCTTATCCGGCTATGGCTACACCTTC
TRBJ1-1 16 NA NA TRBV18 CASSEDSAGGGTEAFF TGTGCCAGCTCGGAAGACTCAGCGGGAGGAGGGACTGAAGCTTTCTTT
TRBJ2-1 15 NA once TRBV5-1 CASSALAQGGNEQFF TGCGCCAGCAGCGCCTTGGCCCAGGGCGGCAATGAGCAGTTCTTC
TRBJ2-7 18 NA NA TRBV21-1 CASSKAFPGTLDSYEQYF TGTGCCAGCAGCAAAGCATTCCCCGGGACACTAGACTCCTACGAGCAGTACTTC
TRBJ2-7 14 TRBD1 NA TRBV7-2 CASSLGGQAYEQYF TGTGCCAGCAGCTTAGGGGGACAGGCCTACGAGCAGTACTTC
TRBJ2-5 15 NA once TRBV6-5 CASIAGPGVQETQYF TGTGCCAGCATTGCCGGGCCGGGGGTTCAAGAGACCCAGTACTTC
TRBJ1-4 16 TRBD1 NA TRBV28 CASNGQGSTTNEKLFF TGTGCCAGCAACGGACAGGGGTCTACCACTAATGAAAAACTGTTTTTT
TRBJ2-5 12 NA NA TRBV27 CASRASGETQYF TGTGCCAGCAGGGCCTCGGGGGAGACCCAGTACTTC
TRBJ1-1 14 TRBD1 NA TRBV23-1 CASSQTGLNTEAFF TGCGCCAGCAGTCAGACAGGGTTGAACACTGAAGCTTTCTTT
TRBJ1-5 13 NA NA TRBV29-1 CSVEPGAGQPQHF TGCAGCGTTGAACCCGGAGCTGGTCAGCCCCAGCATTTT
TRBJ1-6 15 NA NA TRBV6-5 CASSYHREMGSPLHF TGTGCCAGCAGTTACCACAGGGAAATGGGTTCACCCCTCCACTTT
TRBJ1-2 12 NA NA TRBV30 CAWRGGPHGYTF TGTGCCTGGAGAGGAGGGCCCCATGGCTACACCTTC
TRBJ2-3 18 NA NA TRBV25-1 CASMSLGERETSTDTQYF TGTGCCAGCATGAGCCTCGGCGAGCGAGAAACTAGCACAGATACGCAGTATTTT
TRBJ1-2 11 NA NA TRBV29-1 CSVVGEDGYTF TGCAGCGTTGTAGGGGAAGATGGCTACACCTTC
TRBJ2-7 13 NA NA TRBV6-2/TRBV6-3 CASSFRGRGEQYF TGTGCCAGCAGTTTTAGGGGGCGGGGCGAGCAGTACTTC
TRBJ1-4 15 NA NA TRBV28 CASSRRAGAGEKLFF TGTGCCAGCAGTCGCCGGGCGGGGGCTGGGGAAAAACTGTTTTTT
TRBJ1-4 15 NA NA TRBV7-2 CASSLSGRVGEKLFF TGTGCCAGCAGCTTATCTGGCAGGGTCGGGGAAAAACTGTTTTTT
TRBJ2-4 14 NA NA TRBV29-1 CSVGGEKGENIQYF TGCAGCGTAGGAGGAGAAAAGGGCGAAAACATTCAGTACTTC
TRBJ2-2 11 NA NA TRBV2 CASRAPGELFF TGTGCCAGCAGGGCTCCCGGGGAGCTGTTTTTT
TRBJ2-6 15 NA NA TRBV28 CASRGGTGGANVLTF TGTGCCAGCAGGGGGGGGACAGGTGGGGCCAACGTCCTGACTTTC
TRBJ2-7 14 NA NA TRBV2 CASSSYSEFLEQYF TGTGCCAGCAGTTCCTATAGCGAATTCTTAGAGCAGTACTTC
TRBJ1-5 15 TRBD1 once TRBV5-5 CASSSGQGGNQPQHF TGTGCCAGCAGCTCGGGACAGGGCGGCAATCAGCCCCAGCATTTT
TRBJ1-4 15 TRBD1 once TRBV7-2 CASREQGAGSEKLFF TGTGCCAGCAGGGAGCAGGGGGCGGGAAGTGAAAAACTGTTTTTT
TRBJ2-5 15 TRBD2 NA TRBV6-2/TRBV6-3 CASSYGLAGGETQYF TGTGCCAGCAGTTATGGACTAGCGGGAGGAGAGACCCAGTACTTC
TRBJ1-1 17 NA NA TRBV4-1 CASSQVYPAGAGTEAFF TGCGCCAGCAGCCAAGTTTATCCGGCAGGGGCGGGCACTGAAGCTTTCTTT
TRBJ2-2 14 TRBD1 few TRBV19 CASRDRAATGELFF TGTGCCAGCCGGGACAGGGCCGCCACCGGGGAGCTGTTTTTT
TRBJ2-7 15 TRBD1 NA TRBV7-3 CASSLAGGLSYEQYF TGTGCCAGCAGCCTCGCAGGGGGCCTCTCCTACGAGCAGTACTTC
TRBJ1-5 13 NA NA TRBV12-3/TRBV12-4 CASSLGTSQPQHF TGTGCCAGCAGTTTGGGGACTTCCCAGCCCCAGCATTTT
TRBJ2-1 15 TRBD2 NA TRBV7-9 CASSSRLAGATVQFF TGTGCCAGCAGCTCTCGACTAGCGGGGGCCACCGTGCAGTTCTTC
TRBJ1-1 11 NA NA TRBV6-5 CASMSGVEAFF TGTGCCAGCATGTCGGGGGTTGAAGCTTTCTTT
TRBJ2-4 20 TRBD1 few TRBV9 CASSVTQGARPSIAKNIQYF TGTGCCAGCAGCGTAACCCAGGGGGCCCGACCTTCAATAGCCAAAAACATTCAGTACTTC
TRBJ2-1 14 TRBD2 NA TRBV24-1 CATSSAGEWDEQFF TGTGCCACCAGTTCAGCGGGAGAATGGGATGAGCAGTTCTTC
TRBJ2-2 15 NA NA TRBV19 CASSIEGKPTGELFF TGTGCCAGTAGTATAGAGGGCAAACCCACCGGGGAGCTGTTTTTT
TRBJ2-5 15 NA NA TRBV5-1 CASSYDGPTQETQYF TGCGCCAGCAGCTACGATGGGCCCACACAAGAGACCCAGTACTTC
TRBJ2-7 16 TRBD2 NA TRBV5-1 CASSLRGTSEINEQYF TGCGCCAGCAGCTTGAGAGGGACTAGCGAAATCAACGAGCAGTACTTC
TRBJ1-1 13 NA NA TRBV12-3/TRBV12-4 CASSLQSNTEAFF TGTGCCAGCAGTTTACAGTCGAACACTGAAGCTTTCTTT
TRBJ2-3 13 NA NA TRBV7-9 CASRRRDTDTQYF TGTGCCAGCAGAAGAAGAGACACAGATACGCAGTATTTT
TRBJ2-2 17 TRBD2 NA TRBV4-1 CASSRGTSGGNTGELFF TGCGCCAGCAGCCGAGGGACTAGCGGGGGGAACACCGGGGAGCTGTTTTTT